The rows below give T cell receptor beta chains drawn from one sample of a study of T cell responses to AZD1222 COVID-19 vaccine. The table came from immunoSEQ multiplex PCR; TCRdb's copy has only in-frame clones and leaves some out. This table lists around 140,000 clones. The specimen was peripheral blood. These receptors originate from an adult in good health. The CDR3 runs from the conserved cysteine through the conserved F or W. A D gene is named only where the DNA matches it firmly.

V gene,D gene,J gene,CDR3 DNA,CDR3 protein
TRBV2,.,TRBJ1-6,TGTGCCAGCAGTGAAGAAGGGAACCGATCACCCCTCCACTTT,CASSEEGNRSPLHF
TRBV2,TRBD1,TRBJ2-5,TGTGCCAGCAGTGAAGCCAACAGGGGTGGAGAGACCCAGTACTTC,CASSEANRGGETQYF
TRBV18,.,TRBJ1-1,TGTGCCAGCTCACTCTCGGGGGGGGCGCAAACTGAAGCTTTCTTT,CASSLSGGAQTEAFF
TRBV3-1/TRBV3-2,.,TRBJ1-1,TGTGCCAGCAGCCCATACTCTCGGCGGAACACTGAAGCTTTCTTT,CASSPYSRRNTEAFF
TRBV5-1,.,TRBJ1-2,TGCGCCAGCAGCCTTGGTTACGGCTACACCTTC,CASSLGYGYTF
TRBV5-1,TRBD1,TRBJ1-1,TGCGCCAGCAGCTCGGGGACAGTCCCCAACACTGAAGCTTTCTTT,CASSSGTVPNTEAFF
TRBV25-1,.,TRBJ1-5,TGTGCCAGCAGTGACAGGGGTGGACAGCCCCAGCATTTT,CASSDRGGQPQHF
TRBV19,TRBD2,TRBJ2-2,TGTGCCAGTACGGACAACTGGGGGACTAGCGACACCGGGGAGCTGTTTTTT,CASTDNWGTSDTGELFF
TRBV6-5,.,TRBJ2-1,TGTGCCAGCACCCCCGGCGGTCTCAGCTACAATGAGCAGTTCTTC,CASTPGGLSYNEQFF
TRBV30,TRBD1,TRBJ1-6,TGTGCCTGGAGCTCCGGACAGGGCCTAAATTCACCCCTCCACTTT,CAWSSGQGLNSPLHF
TRBV7-9,TRBD2,TRBJ2-3,TGTGCCAGCAGCTTAAGGGGACTAGGTTACACAGATACGCAGTATTTT,CASSLRGLGYTDTQYF
TRBV5-1,.,TRBJ2-3,TGCGCCAGCAGCTTGGGCAGTAGCACAGATACGCAGTATTTT,CASSLGSSTDTQYF
TRBV5-4,.,TRBJ1-1,TGTGCCAGCAGCTTGGGGGGATCCACTGAAGCTTTCTTT,CASSLGGSTEAFF
TRBV29-1,.,TRBJ1-1,TGCAGCGTTGTGTCCGGGGGCAGGGGCACTGAAGCTTTCTTT,CSVVSGGRGTEAFF
TRBV6-2/TRBV6-3,.,TRBJ1-4,TGTGCCAGCAGTTACATCGCCAAGCCCGTAATAGAACTGTTTTTT,CASSYIAKPVIELFF
TRBV28,.,TRBJ2-7,TGTGCCAGCAGTTCTTCCCTCTACGAGCAGTACTTC,CASSSSLYEQYF
TRBV27,.,TRBJ2-2,TGTGCCAGCAGTTTAGGGGGGCAAAGGGGTGCCGGGGAGCTGTTTTTT,CASSLGGQRGAGELFF
TRBV7-2,.,TRBJ1-5,TGTGCCAGCAGCTTAGGGGGGCAGGAGCCCCAGCATTTT,CASSLGGQEPQHF
TRBV7-8,.,TRBJ1-1,TGTGCCAGCAGCTCGGCCCGGAGGGCTGAAGCTTTCTTT,CASSSARRAEAFF
TRBV7-3,.,TRBJ1-1,TGTGCCAGCAGCTTAAGGTCCAGCGCCGACACTGAAGCTTTCTTT,CASSLRSSADTEAFF
TRBV18,.,TRBJ1-5,TGTGCCAGCTCACCACTCGGGAAAGACAATCAGCCCCAGCATTTT,CASSPLGKDNQPQHF
TRBV9,.,TRBJ1-5,TGTGCCAGCAGCGAGGGGGGCAGCCCCGTGGATCAGCCCCAGCATTTT,CASSEGGSPVDQPQHF